This is a list of T cell receptor beta chains from one sample in a study of OX40 agonist ivuxolimab in advanced cancers. TCRdb keeps only in-frame clones here, not all; method: immunoSEQ multiplex PCR. This sample has roughly 96,000 clones, with approximately 84% found just once. This specimen consisted of CD4+ or CD8+ T cells sorted from blood, obtained in a trial of the OX40 agonist ivuxolimab. Receptors were obtained from an adult with an advanced solid tumor such as melanoma, head and neck, liver or kidney cancer. CDR3s include the opening cysteine and the closing phenylalanine or tryptophan. D genes are given only for firm matches. Size tells how often a clone was seen (once, few, many) or the class of an expanded clone, and some rows leave it out.

J: TRBJ1-2
size: -
V: TRBV7-9
D: -
CDR3: CASKALGPYGYTF
DNA: TGTGCCAGCAAGGCGTTGGGGCCCTATGGCTACACCTTC

J: TRBJ1-1
size: -
V: TRBV4-2
D: -
CDR3: CASSRSTGTEAFF
DNA: TGTGCCAGCAGCCGTTCGACGGGTACTGAAGCTTTCTTT

J: TRBJ1-6
size: -
V: TRBV7-9
D: -
CDR3: CASSLPYRSPLHF
DNA: TGTGCCAGCAGCTTACCCTATAGGTCACCCCTCCACTTT

J: TRBJ2-7
size: few
V: TRBV28
D: -
CDR3: CASSLTGTYEQYF
DNA: TGTGCCAGCAGCCTCACAGGTACCTACGAGCAGTACTTC

J: TRBJ1-1
size: -
V: TRBV18
D: -
CDR3: CASSPGPGLNTEAFF
DNA: TGTGCCAGCTCACCAGGGCCGGGGTTGAACACTGAAGCTTTCTTT

J: TRBJ1-4
size: -
V: TRBV4-3
D: -
CDR3: CASSQDGLTTATNEKLFF
DNA: TGCGCCAGCAGCCAAGATGGACTGACAACCGCAACTAATGAAAAACTGTTTTTT

J: TRBJ2-5
size: few
V: TRBV5-1
D: -
CDR3: CASSPRGGETQYF
DNA: TGCGCCAGCAGCCCCCGTGGGGGGGAGACCCAGTACTTC

J: TRBJ2-5
size: -
V: TRBV5-4
D: TRBD1
CDR3: CASSSPGQDQETQYF
DNA: TGTGCCAGCAGCTCGCCGGGACAGGACCAAGAGACCCAGTACTTC

J: TRBJ1-1
size: once
V: TRBV5-8
D: -
CDR3: CASSRRLEAFF
DNA: TGTGCCAGCAGCCGGAGGCTTGAAGCTTTCTTT

J: TRBJ2-7
size: -
V: TRBV5-1
D: -
CDR3: CASSLGASYEQYF
DNA: TGCGCCAGCAGCTTGGGAGCCTCCTACGAGCAGTACTTC

J: TRBJ2-2
size: once
V: TRBV11-3
D: TRBD2
CDR3: CASSLQREGSSTGELFF
DNA: TGTGCCAGCAGCTTACAGCGGGAGGGTAGTTCGACCGGGGAGCTGTTTTTT

J: TRBJ2-6
size: -
V: TRBV4-3
D: -
CDR3: CASSPEGANVLTF
DNA: TGCGCCAGCAGTCCAGAGGGGGCCAACGTCCTGACTTTC

J: TRBJ2-7
size: -
V: TRBV9
D: -
CDR3: CASSAKSLAGEQYF
DNA: TGTGCCAGCAGCGCCAAATCACTAGCAGGGGAGCAGTACTTC

J: TRBJ2-1
size: -
V: TRBV6-1
D: TRBD1
CDR3: CASSYRGSYNEQFF
DNA: TGTGCCAGCAGCTACAGGGGGTCCTACAATGAGCAGTTCTTC

J: TRBJ1-2
size: -
V: TRBV7-2
D: TRBD1
CDR3: CASSRGRGNGYTF
DNA: TGTGCCAGCAGCAGGGGCAGGGGGAATGGCTACACCTTC

J: TRBJ2-1
size: -
V: TRBV19
D: -
CDR3: CASSIYAQDYNEQFF
DNA: TGTGCCAGTAGTATCTACGCACAGGACTACAATGAGCAGTTCTTC

J: TRBJ1-5
size: -
V: TRBV5-8
D: -
CDR3: CASSLVQTYQPQHF
DNA: TGTGCCAGCAGCTTGGTACAGACCTATCAGCCCCAGCATTTT

J: TRBJ2-7
size: -
V: TRBV27
D: TRBD1
CDR3: CASSRTGDEQYF
DNA: TGTGCCAGCAGTCGGACAGGGGACGAGCAGTACTTC

J: TRBJ2-2
size: -
V: TRBV7-2
D: TRBD2
CDR3: CASSFRELAGGFTGELFF
DNA: TGTGCCAGCAGCTTCCGAGAGCTAGCGGGGGGATTCACCGGGGAGCTGTTTTTT

J: TRBJ2-6
size: -
V: TRBV5-1
D: -
CDR3: CASSFVGDGANVLTF
DNA: TGCGCCAGCAGCTTTGTCGGGGACGGGGCCAACGTCCTGACTTTC

J: TRBJ1-2
size: -
V: TRBV14
D: TRBD1
CDR3: CASSLGTGARVVGYTF
DNA: TGTGCCAGCAGCCTGGGGACAGGAGCTAGGGTTGTTGGCTACACCTTC

J: TRBJ2-3
size: once
V: TRBV29-1
D: -
CDR3: CSVSPGGTDTQYF
DNA: TGCAGCGTTTCCCCGGGGGGCACAGATACGCAGTATTTT

J: TRBJ2-1
size: -
V: TRBV5-6
D: -
CDR3: CASSSGRVGFF
DNA: TGTGCCAGCAGCTCTGGGCGGGTTGGTTTCTTC

J: TRBJ2-1
size: -
V: TRBV5-1
D: -
CDR3: CASSAPATEQFF
DNA: TGCGCCAGCAGCGCCCCGGCCACTGAGCAGTTCTTC

J: TRBJ2-1
size: -
V: TRBV4-2
D: -
CDR3: CASSQEGVSSYNEQFF
DNA: TGTGCCAGCAGCCAAGAGGGCGTCAGCTCCTACAATGAGCAGTTCTTC

J: TRBJ1-2
size: once
V: TRBV7-8
D: -
CDR3: CASSPGGVEVGYTF
DNA: TGTGCCAGCAGCCCCGGCGGGGTAGAAGTTGGCTACACCTTC

J: TRBJ1-3
size: -
V: TRBV2
D: -
CDR3: CASRAVGNTIYF
DNA: TGTGCCAGCAGGGCGGTTGGAAACACCATATATTTT

J: TRBJ2-3
size: -
V: TRBV2
D: -
CDR3: CASRERGASGTDTQYF
DNA: TGTGCCAGCAGGGAGAGGGGGGCTTCGGGCACAGATACGCAGTATTTT

J: TRBJ1-2
size: -
V: TRBV27
D: -
CDR3: CASSLSMQFYGYTF
DNA: TGTGCCAGCAGTTTATCGATGCAGTTCTATGGCTACACCTTC

J: TRBJ1-1
size: -
V: TRBV15
D: -
CDR3: CATSRNRIEAFF
DNA: TGTGCCACCAGCAGAAACAGGATTGAAGCTTTCTTT

J: TRBJ1-1
size: -
V: TRBV5-1
D: -
CDR3: CASSFGGMNTEAFF
DNA: TGCGCCAGCAGCTTTGGGGGGATGAACACTGAAGCTTTCTTT

J: TRBJ1-2
size: -
V: TRBV5-6
D: -
CDR3: CASRLNDRVYGYTF
DNA: TGTGCCAGCAGGTTGAATGACCGGGTCTATGGCTACACCTTC

J: TRBJ2-5
size: -
V: TRBV7-9
D: TRBD1
CDR3: CASSLGQAKETQYF
DNA: TGTGCCAGCAGCTTGGGACAGGCGAAAGAGACCCAGTACTTC

J: TRBJ2-1
size: -
V: TRBV5-4
D: TRBD2
CDR3: CASSLIAGYYNEQFF
DNA: TGTGCCAGCAGCTTGATAGCGGGGTACTACAATGAGCAGTTCTTC

J: TRBJ2-5
size: -
V: TRBV18
D: TRBD1
CDR3: CASSPPTGTGEQETQYF
DNA: TGTGCCAGCTCACCCCCAACCGGGACAGGGGAACAAGAGACCCAGTACTTC

J: TRBJ2-3
size: -
V: TRBV11-2
D: TRBD1
CDR3: CASSPPGGGTDTQYF
DNA: TGTGCCAGCAGCCCTCCAGGGGGTGGCACAGATACGCAGTATTTT

J: TRBJ1-1
size: few
V: TRBV5-1
D: -
CDR3: CASSFEARGITEAFF
DNA: TGCGCCAGCAGCTTCGAGGCGCGGGGTATCACTGAAGCTTTCTTT

J: TRBJ2-7
size: -
V: TRBV4-1
D: TRBD2
CDR3: CASSRKLAGEPGEQYF
DNA: TGCGCCAGCAGCCGCAAACTAGCGGGAGAACCGGGGGAGCAGTACTTC

J: TRBJ2-7
size: -
V: TRBV5-1
D: -
CDR3: CASSLEANGLGEQYF
DNA: TGCGCCAGCAGCTTGGAGGCGAATGGATTGGGAGAGCAGTACTTC

J: TRBJ1-4
size: many
V: TRBV4-1
D: -
CDR3: CASSYPGQTNEKLFF
DNA: TGCGCCAGCAGCTACCCGGGACAAACTAATGAAAAACTGTTTTTT

J: TRBJ2-2
size: once
V: TRBV6-1
D: -
CDR3: CASSEPAGNTGELFF
DNA: TGTGCCAGCAGTGAACCGGCGGGGAACACCGGGGAGCTGTTTTTT

J: TRBJ2-7
size: -
V: TRBV15
D: -
CDR3: CATSRDQEPIDGLFYEQYF
DNA: TGTGCCACCAGCAGAGATCAGGAGCCTATTGATGGGCTATTCTACGAGCAGTACTTC

J: TRBJ2-5
size: -
V: TRBV6-5
D: TRBD2
CDR3: CASSLIAGDVETQYF
DNA: TGTGCCAGCAGTTTAATAGCGGGAGATGTTGAGACCCAGTACTTC

J: TRBJ2-7
size: few
V: TRBV7-2
D: -
CDR3: CASSPREGAGEQYF
DNA: TGTGCCAGCAGCCCTCGGGAGGGGGCCGGCGAGCAGTACTTC

J: TRBJ2-1
size: -
V: TRBV5-4
D: -
CDR3: CASSIGLNNEQFF
DNA: TGTGCCAGCAGCATAGGACTAAACAATGAGCAGTTCTTC

J: TRBJ1-3
size: -
V: TRBV18
D: -
CDR3: CASSRDNGNTIYF
DNA: TGTGCCAGCTCACGGGACAACGGAAACACCATATATTTT

J: TRBJ1-1
size: -
V: TRBV30
D: -
CDR3: CAWSSSGYTEAFF
DNA: TGTGCCTGGAGTAGCTCGGGGTACACTGAAGCTTTCTTT

J: TRBJ2-5
size: once
V: TRBV7-8
D: -
CDR3: CASSFRQTQETQYF
DNA: TGTGCCAGCAGCTTTCGACAGACCCAAGAGACCCAGTACTTC

J: TRBJ2-3
size: -
V: TRBV23-1
D: TRBD2
CDR3: CASSPRQREVPTDTQYF
DNA: TGCGCCAGCAGTCCCAGGCAGCGGGAGGTCCCCACAGATACGCAGTATTTT

J: TRBJ2-7
size: -
V: TRBV2
D: -
CDR3: CASSEVGAEEQYF
DNA: TGTGCCAGCAGTGAAGTTGGTGCGGAGGAGCAGTACTTC

J: TRBJ1-5
size: -
V: TRBV5-1
D: -
CDR3: CASSFGVQSNQPQHF
DNA: TGCGCCAGCAGCTTTGGAGTGCAGAGCAATCAGCCCCAGCATTTT

J: TRBJ2-7
size: once
V: TRBV4-1
D: TRBD2
CDR3: CASSQEPSGSYEQYF
DNA: TGCGCCAGCAGCCAAGAACCTAGCGGGAGCTACGAGCAGTACTTC

J: TRBJ2-1
size: -
V: TRBV30
D: TRBD2
CDR3: CAWSPRLAGDNEQFF
DNA: TGTGCCTGGAGCCCACGACTAGCGGGGGACAATGAGCAGTTCTTC

J: TRBJ1-5
size: -
V: TRBV18
D: -
CDR3: CASSPGRADQPQHF
DNA: TGTGCCAGCTCACCGGGGAGGGCGGATCAGCCCCAGCATTTT

J: TRBJ2-3
size: few
V: TRBV11-1
D: -
CDR3: CASSLARPGSTDTQYF
DNA: TGTGCCAGCAGCTTAGCTAGGCCCGGCTCCACAGATACGCAGTATTTT

J: TRBJ1-1
size: -
V: TRBV5-4
D: -
CDR3: CASSLANPNTEAFF
DNA: TGTGCCAGCAGCTTGGCCAACCCGAACACTGAAGCTTTCTTT

J: TRBJ1-6
size: -
V: TRBV15
D: TRBD1
CDR3: CATSRDRTGGNSPLHF
DNA: TGTGCCACCAGCAGAGATCGGACAGGGGGGAATTCACCCCTCCACTTT

J: TRBJ2-7
size: -
V: TRBV9
D: -
CDR3: CASSQQGKGEQYF
DNA: TGTGCCAGCAGCCAACAGGGCAAGGGCGAGCAGTACTTC

J: TRBJ1-2
size: -
V: TRBV7-6
D: TRBD1
CDR3: CASSLGPGQGAGYYGYTF
DNA: TGTGCCAGCAGCTTAGGACCGGGACAGGGGGCGGGCTACTATGGCTACACCTTC

J: TRBJ1-2
size: -
V: TRBV6-6
D: -
CDR3: CASSPDSSNYGYTF
DNA: TGTGCCAGCAGTCCCGACAGCTCTAACTATGGCTACACCTTC